One sample yielded the 14 T cell receptor beta chains listed below, sequenced in a study of T-cell memory formation after mild COVID-19. TCRdb reprocessed the 5' RACE reads via MiXCR and lists one record per CDR3 protein. Among roughly 160,000 distinct CDR3 sequences, about an eighth were seen once, and the ten largest hold about 3.6%. The sequenced sample was PBMCs or a T cell subset sorted from them (not recorded which). These receptor sequences come from a man between 18 and 29 years old who had mild COVID-19 (a few samples of this study predate the infection). Cell type and time point are not known.

The chain couples TRBV4-3 to TRBJ1-2; maybe TRBD1 (6 bases). Deletions cut 4 bases from V and 5 bases from J, with 11 bases between. Germline CDR1 LGHNA, CDR2 YSLEER. The CDR3 spans 13 residues. CDR3 sequence: CASSRDGQYGYTF. The CDR3 nucleotides read TGCGCCAGCAGCCGGGACGGACAGTATGGCTACACCTTC.

This chain links TRBV28 with TRBJ2-3; D is possibly TRBD1 (6 bases). The V and J ends lost 2 bases and 6 bases respectively, with 15 bases between them. Germline V lookup: CDR1 MDHEN, CDR2 SYDVKM. This CDR3 comprises 15 residues. The DNA for the CDR3 is TGTGCCAGCAGTTTACAGGGGCCCCTCGCCGATACGCAGTATTTT. This codes for CASSLQGPLADTQYF. The entire variable domain, with the rest obtained from reference TRBV28 and TRBJ2-3, is as follows: DVKVTQSSRYLVKRTGEKVFLECVQDMDHENMFWYRQDPGLGLRLIYFSYDVKMKEKGDIPEGYSVSREKKERFSLILESASTNQTSMYLCASSLQGPLADTQYFGPGTRLTVL.

The V gene is TRBV29-1, the J gene TRBJ2-1; 8 bases fit TRBD2. The CDR3 consists of 14 residues. Germline V gene sequence: CDR1 SQVTM, CDR2 ANQGSEA. Trimming removed 7 bases from V and 3 bases from J; junction bases left unmatched: 8. The CDR3, as DNA: TGCAGCGCTGTCACGAGCGGGGGCTACAATGAGCAGTTCTTC. Translating gives CSAVTSGGYNEQFF.

The chain links TRBV6-2 or TRBV6-3 to TRBJ2-5; D might be TRBD2 (5 bases). Germline-derived CDR1 and CDR2 are MNHEY and SVGEGT. V was cut by 7 bases and J by 7 bases, with 19 bases left in between. The CDR3 extends over 14 amino acids. CDR3 residues: CASTPMREFRTQYF. CDR3 nucleotides: TGTGCCAGCACCCCTATGAGGGAATTCAGGACCCAGTACTTC.

The chain employs TRBV23-1 and TRBJ2-5; D possibly corresponds to TRBD1 (7 bases). TRBV23-1 counts as an open reading frame of uncertain function. The CDR3 is made up of 15 amino acids. Trimming took off 6 bases at V and 1 base at J, with 15 bases between the two ends. CDR3 residues: CASSYDQGGQETQYF. In nucleotides, the CDR3 is TGCGCCAGCAGCTATGATCAGGGGGGCCAAGAGACCCAGTACTTC.

The chain carries TRBV7-9 and TRBJ1-2; D not resolved. CDR1 is SEHNR and CDR2 is FQNEAQ in the germline V gene (reference sequence). The CDR3 has 16 residues. Trimming took 5 bases from V and 4 from J, leaving 20 bases between them. CDR3 region: CASSTRDPQPLYGYTF. Written as DNA, the CDR3 is TGTGCCAGCAGCACCCGAGACCCCCAACCGCTCTATGGCTACACCTTC.

This clonotype was seen only a few times. As DNA, the CDR3 is TGTGCCAGCAGTTTGGGACACCTAGATGGGGCAGATACGCAGTATTTT. Residues: CASSLGHLDGADTQYF. The chain has TRBV27 and TRBJ2-3; maybe TRBD1 (6 bases). Trimming cost V 3 bases and J 4 bases, with 17 bases left between them. CDR1 is MNHEY, CDR2 SMNVEV, per germline (reference sequence). This CDR3 has 16 amino acids.

This chain uses TRBV5-1 with TRBJ2-3, with no clear D. The CDR3 spans 14 residues. V was shortened by 1 base and J by 1 base, with 7 bases between the two germline ends. Germline V gives CDR1 SGHRS, CDR2 YFSETQ. DNA for the CDR3: TGCGCCAGCAGCTTGTCCCAGCGCACAGATACGCAGTATTTT. Its translation is CASSLSQRTDTQYF.

The chain employs TRBV9 and TRBJ2-3; D uncertain. The germline CDR1 and CDR2 sequences are SGDLS and YYNGEE. The V end was cut by 0 bases, the J end by 5 bases, with 10 bases between. The CDR3 extends over 14 amino acids. The DNA for the CDR3 is TGTGCCAGCAGCGTAGGATCAGGTCAAGATACGCAGTATTTT. This sequence encodes CASSVGSGQDTQYF.

The table lists this clonotype with many counts. V and J are TRBV7-2 and TRBJ2-2, with D tentatively TRBD1 or TRBD2 (6 bases each). CDR1 is SGHTA, CDR2 FQGNSA, per germline. Trimming took 3 bases from V and 5 from J, leaving 10 bases between them. CDR3 length: 14 amino acids. CDR3 protein: CASSFGGETGELFF. The CDR3 DNA sequence: TGTGCCAGCAGCTTCGGGGGCGAGACCGGGGAGCTGTTTTTT.

J is TRBJ2-7 and V is TRBV5-4; D tentatively reads TRBD1 or TRBD2 (6 bases each). CDR3 length: 14 amino acids. Trimming took off 4 bases at V and 3 bases at J, with 14 bases between the two ends. Germline V gene lookup returns CDR1 SGHNT and CDR2 YYREEE (reference sequence). The CDR3 spells CASSQGGPGYEQYF. The CDR3, as DNA: TGTGCCAGCAGCCAAGGGGGGCCCGGCTACGAGCAGTACTTC. Supplemented by reference TRBV5-4 and TRBJ2-7, the full variable domain reads ETGVTQSPTHLIKTRGQQVTLRCSSQSGHNTVSWYQQALGQGPQFIFQYYREEENGRGNFPPRFSGLQFPNYSSELNVNALELDDSALYLCASSQGGPGYEQYFGPGTRLTVT.

The CDR3 nucleotides read TGTGCCAGCAGCTTGGTTGACAGGAACACTGAAGCTTTCTTT. Translated, it gives CASSLVDRNTEAFF. The V call is TRBV5-6, the J call TRBJ1-1; possibly TRBD1 for D (5 bases). Trimming took 0 bases from V and 1 from J, leaving 7 bases between them. The CDR3 runs to 14 residues. Germline CDR1 is SGHDT and CDR2 is YYEEEE.

This chain connects TRBV5-1 to TRBJ2-1; D gene ambiguous. V gave up 0 bases and J gave up 7 bases, with 17 bases separating them. This CDR3 spans 16 amino acids. Germline loops: CDR1 SGHRS, CDR2 YFSETQ. The CDR3 coding sequence is TGCGCCAGCAGCTTGGGGTCGTTATTGTACGTAAATGAGCAGTTCTTC. Its translation is CASSLGSLLYVNEQFF.

This clonotype was observed a few times. V usage is TRBV18 and J usage is TRBJ1-1; 9 bases match TRBD1. CDR1 KGHSH and CDR2 LQKENI come from the germline V gene. V dropped 5 bases and J dropped 1; count of bases not matched to a gene: 5. The CDR3 is made up of 15 amino acids. The CDR3 sequence: CASSVGQGQNTEAFF. In DNA form, the CDR3 reads TGTGCCAGCTCAGTAGGACAGGGGCAGAACACTGAAGCTTTCTTT.